This TCR beta chain is drawn from a study of T cells in localized non-small cell lung cancer. The study, taken as a whole, reports: The study found T cell clonality highest in uninvolved adjacent lung, above tumor. Investigators sequenced only a single tumor region, leaving heterogeneity possible. Of the top 100 tumor clones, median 57 were in adjacent lung, 25 to 35 among its top 100. Longer survival (overall) was linked to higher T cell density in blood.

Notes on this clone: Its cognate antigen is unknown.

Sequenced by immunoSEQ multiplex PCR; TCRdb stores in-frame clones only, minus some. The repertoire consists of around 43,000 clones, with around 87% occurring once and the leading ten covering approximately 3.5%. CDR1 is SGHRS, CDR2 YFSETQ, per germline. Trimming took off 2 bases at V and 4 bases at J, with 12 bases between the two ends. The CDR3 spans 14 residues. The sample was peripheral blood, taken before any cancer treatment. The TCR comes from a man aged 18 to 50 with stage I lung adenocarcinoma. This rearrangement joins TRBV5-1 to TRBJ1-1; D is possibly TRBD1 (5 bases). CDR3 coding DNA: TGCGCCAGCAGCTTTTCAGGGCTGGGCACTGAAGCTTTCTTT. This codes for CASSFSGLGTEAFF.